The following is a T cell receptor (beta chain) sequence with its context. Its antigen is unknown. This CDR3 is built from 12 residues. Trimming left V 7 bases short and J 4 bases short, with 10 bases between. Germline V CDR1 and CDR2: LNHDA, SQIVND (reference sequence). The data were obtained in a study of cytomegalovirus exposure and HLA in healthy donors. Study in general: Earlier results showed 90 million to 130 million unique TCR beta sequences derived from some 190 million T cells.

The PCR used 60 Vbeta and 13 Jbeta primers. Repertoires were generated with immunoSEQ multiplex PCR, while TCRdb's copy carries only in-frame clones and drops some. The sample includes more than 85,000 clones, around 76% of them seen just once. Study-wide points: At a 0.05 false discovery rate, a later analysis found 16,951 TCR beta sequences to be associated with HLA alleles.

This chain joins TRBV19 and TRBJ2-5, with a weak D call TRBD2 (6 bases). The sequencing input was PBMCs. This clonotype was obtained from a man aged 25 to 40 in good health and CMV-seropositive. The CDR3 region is CASNGGGETQYF. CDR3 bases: TGTGCCAGTAACGGGGGTGGAGAGACCCAGTACTTC.